This paragraph covers one T cell receptor (beta chain) sequence. Its antigen is currently not known. Base quality data are lacking; no much larger clone is found one base away. This sample stems from a study of PD-L1 blockade in urothelial cancer (TCRdb year 2017). Looking at the study overall: All patients started therapy in about 2014 and received atezolizumab 1,200 mg intravenously every 3 weeks. Durable clinical benefit meant progression-free survival longer than 6 months, and TCR features were also tested against progression-free and overall survival. Blood samples were analyzed at 3 weeks after treatment start (second dose) and at 6 weeks after treatment start. The study was an exploratory multi-omic analysis of somatic, immune and clinical correlates of response to PD-L1 blockade with atezolizumab in urothelial cancer. Whole exome sequencing and RNA sequencing of pretreatment tumors were performed alongside TCR sequencing in the same patients. Durable clinical benefit was achieved by nine patients but not by the remaining 20. Blood samples gave median yields of approximately 130,000 T cells and 82,636 unique TCRs, along with a median clonality of 0.080. An ECOG performance status of 0 or 1 was recorded for the patients, and 0 to 3 prior chemotherapy regimens had been received by the patients. Approximately 30 patients had pretreatment blood TCR-seq, some 25 had at least one posttreatment blood collection, and some 25 had tumor TCR-seq. About 90% of the roughly 29 patients were identified as males with urothelial cancer of bladder origin, and a prior smoking history was reported by 18 of 29 patients. Pretreatment tumor samples, along with matched peripheral blood collected serially before and after atezolizumab treatment, underwent TCR sequencing. On the study overall, not on this receptor specifically: Greater expansion of tumor-associated TCR clones in peripheral blood 3 weeks after the start of treatment was observed in patients with durable benefit (n of about 20, p = 0.022). Improved progression-free and overall survival was associated with having pretreatment peripheral blood TCR clonality below the median. Because of the small sample size (n ≈ 27) and the many exploratory analyses performed, the results are intended to be regarded as hypothesis-generating.

The cohort included roughly 29 patients with locally advanced or metastatic urothelial carcinoma who were treated at Memorial Sloan Kettering on a trial protocol. Peripheral blood mononuclear cells were collected pretreatment and during treatment, with between 1 and 8 total time points per patient. The Qiagen DNeasy Blood extraction kit was used to purify genomic DNA from total PBMCs and tumor samples. Collected pretreatment and during treatment, PBMCs were isolated and stored as previously described. Synthetic TCR analog templates were spiked into each PCR to estimate absolute template abundance from read counts. The immunoSEQ assay was used to amplify TCRbeta CDR3 regions from genomic DNA with bias-controlled V and J gene primers. Rearranged TCRbeta segments were sequenced at approximately 20X coverage. The original pipeline was this. Sequencing errors were corrected by clustering and CDR3s were annotated against IMGT to assign V, D and J genes. Out-of-frame and stop-codon sequences were excluded, and only productive TCRbeta rearrangements were used in downstream analyses. To compute clonality, Shannon entropy was normalized by the log of the number of unique productive sequences and then subtracted from one. Clones differing between time points or between blood and tumor were identified using Fisher's exact test with Benjamini-Hochberg correction, with an adjusted p below 0.01 applied as the threshold. In its TCRdb copy, this immuneACCESS table keeps in-frame sequences only and misses some clones. Where compared with another copy, unresolved V genes explain less than half of these, and the others have no known cause. That table gives V, J and clone size, and the DNA gave D and trimming. For this sample the table gives about 84,000 clones, of which around 80% were detected only once. The top ten constitute approximately 9.5% of the sample.

The junction shows trimming of 1 base on V and 5 bases on J, plus 15 bases between the germline ends. CDR1 MGHRA and CDR2 YSYEKL are derived from the germline V gene. The CDR3 runs 16 residues from the cysteine to the phenylalanine. This entry keeps only the CDR3 DNA: 48 bases, framed from base 1. The sequence joins TRBV4-1 to TRBJ2-1; the D segment could be TRBD1, given 6 matching bases. The source material was PBMCs, sampled around atezolizumab (anti-PD-L1) treatment. The sequence came from a man between 65 and 85 years old with urothelial cancer. The DNA sequence reads TGCGCCAGCAGCCAAGTTCACAGGGTGGAGGACAATGAGCAGTTCTTC. It translates as CASSQVHRVEDNEQFF.